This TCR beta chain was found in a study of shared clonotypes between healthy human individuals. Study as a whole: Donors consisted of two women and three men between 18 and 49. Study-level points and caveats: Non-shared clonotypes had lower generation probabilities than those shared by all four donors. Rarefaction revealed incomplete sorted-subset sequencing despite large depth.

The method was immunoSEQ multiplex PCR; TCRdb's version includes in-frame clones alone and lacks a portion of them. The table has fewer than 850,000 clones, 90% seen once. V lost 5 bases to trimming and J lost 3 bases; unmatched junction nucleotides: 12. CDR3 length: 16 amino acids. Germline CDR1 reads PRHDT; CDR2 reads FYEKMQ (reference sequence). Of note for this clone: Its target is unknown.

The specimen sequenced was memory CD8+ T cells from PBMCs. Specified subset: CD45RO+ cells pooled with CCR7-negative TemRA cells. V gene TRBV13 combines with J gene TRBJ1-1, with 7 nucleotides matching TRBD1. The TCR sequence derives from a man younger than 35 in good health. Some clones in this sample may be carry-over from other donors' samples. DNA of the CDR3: TGTGCCAGCAGCCAAGGGGGCGGAGGCATGGACACTGAAGCTTTCTTT. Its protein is CASSQGGGGMDTEAFF.